In its sample, the clone carrying this TCR beta chain was seen many times. Its antigen is unknown. Moderate-to-severe activity, CAS ≥3, NOSPECS ≥4 and duration under 3 months were recorded for donors with ophthalmopathy. Ineligible for inclusion were patients with other autoimmune diseases, uncontrolled infections, pregnancy or lactation. The PBMCs used were ones drawn from about 9.7 ml of fresh peripheral blood. This CDR3 region has 14 residues. Trimming shortened V by 5 bases and J by 5 bases, and 16 bases separated the two germline ends. Germline V CDR1 and CDR2: MNHEY, SMNVEV (reference sequence). These data are taken from a study of Graves' ophthalmopathy and Graves' hyperthyroidism. Notes on the study in general: The model forecast ophthalmopathy progression, reaching roughly 70% sensitivity and less than 75% specificity.

Transcripts of RNA were the source for amplifying TCR beta CDR3 regions. Amplification began with first-round RT-PCR using HTBI primers, then second-round multiplex PCR was performed. TCRdb processed the multiplex PCR reads anew with MiXCR; each CDR3 protein has one entry. The sample shows roughly 400,000 distinct CDR3 sequences, about 17% of them seen only once. Sequencing input: peripheral blood. The chain has TRBV27 and TRBJ2-7, with D possibly being TRBD1 or TRBD2 (5 bases each). The TCR was taken from a woman in her late teens or twenties with Graves' ophthalmopathy. As DNA, the CDR3 is TGTGCCAGCAGTAACCGGGGCCCACTGGACGAGCAGTACTTC. It codes for CASSNRGPLDEQYF.